Below, 20 T cell receptor beta chains from the same sample are listed, as sequenced in a study of CD8 T cells in Susac syndrome (dated by TCRdb to the late 2010s). The protocol used for the library was the immunoSEQ multiplex PCR assay. RNA was extracted using the RNeasy kit, and roughly 0.45 to 1 ug of the RNA was reverse transcribed with random hexamers. TCRdb reworked the public reads: Q25 trimming with fastp, MiXCR clone assembly, productive beta chains retained. Entries are consolidated by CDR3 protein sequence, retaining the most common genes and DNA. The sample table records 350,000 to 550,000 distinct CDR3 sequences; 75% to 90% of these occur just once. Under 0.15% of the sample rests with the top ten. The sequencing sample was made of CD8+ T cells from PBMCs. The receptors come from a human donor with multiple sclerosis.

This sequence joins TRBV19 and TRBJ2-7; D is ambiguous. The CDR3 extends over 11 amino acids. Germline CDR1 is LNHDA and CDR2 is SQIVND (reference sequence). Trimming removed 1 base at V and 6 bases at J, with 4 bases between. DNA of the CDR3: TGTGCCAGTAGTATAGCGGGCGAGCAGTACTTC. Its protein product is CASSIAGEQYF.

This chain connects TRBV30 to TRBJ2-2; 8 nucleotides agree with TRBD1. With 5 bases clipped from V and 7 bases from J, the junction kept 15 bases outside the gene matches. The CDR3 is made up of 16 amino acids. Germline V gene lookup returns CDR1 GTSNPN and CDR2 SVGIG (reference sequence). The CDR3 DNA reads as TGTGCCTGGTCACAGGGGGTTACCCAGTGGCGCGGGGAGCTGTTTTTT. The encoded protein is CAWSQGVTQWRGELFF.

The V call is TRBV25-1, the J call TRBJ2-1, with a possible D match to TRBD2 (5 bases). Trimming left V 1 base short and J 1 base short, with 11 bases between. In germline, CDR1 is MGHDK, CDR2 SYGVNS. There are 16 residues in the CDR3. The CDR3 sequence: CASSEFEGRSYNEQFF. The CDR3 coding sequence is TGTGCCAGCAGTGAATTCGAGGGTCGTTCCTACAATGAGCAGTTCTTC. The variable domain in full, completed from reference TRBV25-1 and TRBJ2-1, reads EADIYQTPRYLVIGTGKKITLECSQTMGHDKMYWYQQDPGMELHLIHYSYGVNSTEKGDLSSESTVSRIRTEHFPLTLESARPSHTSQYLCASSEFEGRSYNEQFFGPGTRLTVL.

The chain is built from TRBV10-2 and TRBJ2-1; TRBD1 agrees at 7 bases. The length of the CDR3 is 15 residues. Germline V gives CDR1 WSHSY, CDR2 SAAADI. After removal of 6 bases from V and 0 bases from J, the junction contained 5 bases not matched to a gene. Here the CDR3 DNA reads TGCGCCAGCAGCGCCGGGACAGCCTCCTACAATGAGCAGTTCTTC. Protein: CASSAGTASYNEQFF.

This chain uses TRBV9 with TRBJ2-3; D remains ambiguous. In germline, CDR1 is SGDLS, CDR2 YYNGEE. V was trimmed by 0 bases and J by 4 bases, leaving 12 bases between them. The CDR3 totals 15 residues. CDR3 residues: CASSVEPGSADTQYF. The CDR3 DNA is TGTGCCAGCAGCGTAGAGCCAGGCAGCGCAGATACGCAGTATTTT.

This chain joins TRBV28 and TRBJ2-7; 7 nucleotides align to TRBD1. CDR3 length: 15 residues. Germline values: CDR1 MDHEN, CDR2 SYDVKM. V trimming: 0 bases; J trimming: 4 bases; junction bases outside the gene matches: 6. The CDR3 DNA reads TGTGCCAGCAGTTTATGGGTCGGGACAGAGTACGAGCAGTACTTC. Amino acid sequence: CASSLWVGTEYEQYF.

The gene calls are TRBV6-2 or TRBV6-3 and TRBJ2-4; D call uncertain. CDR3 length: 14 amino acids. From germline, CDR1 is MNHEY and CDR2 SVGEGT. The V gene lost 6 bases and the J gene lost 0 bases, with 9 bases spanning the gap. CDR3 in DNA: TGTGCCAGCAGGGAAATTCTAGCCAAAAACATTCAGTACTTC. Translated, it gives CASREILAKNIQYF.

This chain uses TRBV2 with TRBJ2-7; D is possibly TRBD2 (6 bases). Germline V gene lookup returns CDR1 SNHLY and CDR2 FYNNEI. The CDR3 extends over 17 amino acids. V lost 0 bases and J lost 0, with 15 bases in between. The CDR3 DNA reads TGTGCCAGCAGTGAAGCGCAGGCTAGCGTGTTCTCCTACGAGCAGTACTTC. It encodes CASSEAQASVFSYEQYF.

The chain employs TRBV10-3 and TRBJ2-5, with 9 bases fitting TRBD1. The ends lost 0 bases at V and 5 bases at J; junction bases unmatched: 10. There are 17 residues in the CDR3. The germline V gene has CDR1 ENHRY and CDR2 SYGVKD. The CDR3 DNA sequence: TGTGCCATCAGTGAGTCAACAGGGGGCATTGCGGGGGAGACCCAGTACTTC. It translates to CAISESTGGIAGETQYF.

The chain links TRBV29-1 to TRBJ2-1; TRBD1 matches at 7 bases. The CDR3 totals 11 residues. The V segment lost 7 bases and the J segment 9 bases; nucleotides outside the gene matches: 6. The germline gives CDR1 SQVTM, CDR2 ANQGSEA. Here the CDR3 DNA reads TGCAGCGGCCAACAGGGGTTTGAGCAGTTCTTC. It yields the protein CSGQQGFEQFF.

This clonotype was detected only a few times. J is TRBJ2-7 and V is TRBV11-2; possibly TRBD1 or TRBD2 for D (5 bases each). From germline, CDR1 is SGHAT and CDR2 FQNNGV. The CDR3 runs to 15 residues. The V gene lost 4 bases and the J gene lost 2 bases, with 15 bases spanning the gap. Here the CDR3 reads CASSSSRDATYEQYF. The CDR3 nucleotides read TGTGCCAGCAGCTCCTCCCGGGACGCAACCTACGAGCAGTACTTC.

This sequence joins TRBV29-1 and TRBJ2-7; D is perhaps TRBD1 or TRBD2 (5 bases each). This CDR3 spans 13 amino acids. Germline values: CDR1 SQVTM, CDR2 ANQGSEA. Trimming stripped 5 bases from V and 3 bases from J, with 14 bases between. CDR3 residues: CSVWGTEIYEQYF. The CDR3 bases are TGCAGCGTTTGGGGGACCGAGATCTACGAGCAGTACTTC.

The chain joins TRBV18 to TRBJ2-1; D possibly corresponds to TRBD1 (7 bases). Per germline, CDR1 KGHSH and CDR2 LQKENI. V lost 5 bases and J lost 8, with 28 bases in between. CDR3 size: 18 residues. CDR3 sequence reads: CASSYLGRGRQGYDEQFF. The CDR3 DNA is TGTGCCAGCTCATACCTTGGCCGGGGGCGACAGGGTTATGATGAGCAGTTCTTC. The whole variable domain, filled in from reference TRBV18 and TRBJ2-1, reads NAGVMQNPRHLVRRRGQEARLRCSPMKGHSHVYWYRQLPEEGLKFMVYLQKENIIDESGMPKERFSAEFPKEGPSILRIQQVVRGDSAAYFCASSYLGRGRQGYDEQFFGPGTRLTVL.

The chain recombines TRBV19 with TRBJ2-3; D gene unclear. V dropped 3 bases and J dropped 2 bases, with 6 bases sitting between them. Germline values: CDR1 LNHDA, CDR2 SQIVND (reference sequence). The length of the CDR3 is 13 residues. CDR3: CASSMGITDTQYF. CDR3 nucleotides: TGTGCCAGTAGTATGGGGATCACAGATACGCAGTATTTT.

CDR3 in DNA: TGTGCCAGCAGGGACAATCAGCCCCAGCATTTT. Translation gives CASRDNQPQHF. The V gene is TRBV28, the J gene TRBJ1-5; D is uncertain. Germline-derived CDR1 and CDR2 are MDHEN and SYDVKM. This CDR3 region has 11 residues. V gave up 6 bases and J gave up 3 bases, with 3 bases separating them.

The chain combines TRBV6-6 with TRBJ2-2; no definite D call. V was pared by 5 bases and J by 0 bases, with 13 bases between. The CDR3 is 16 residues long. The germline V gene encodes CDR1 MNHNY and CDR2 SVGAGI (reference sequence). The DNA for the CDR3 is TGTGCCAGCAGTCACCTGGCAGCCCCGAACACCGGGGAGCTGTTTTTT. This gives the protein CASSHLAAPNTGELFF.

The chain links TRBV10-3 to TRBJ2-3; no definite D call. Trimming stripped 7 bases from V and 0 bases from J, with 8 bases between. The length of the CDR3 is 13 residues. Germline values: CDR1 ENHRY, CDR2 SYGVKD. CDR3 region: CAIKSGSTDTQYF. The CDR3 DNA sequence: TGTGCCATCAAATCTGGTAGCACAGATACGCAGTATTTT.

This chain links TRBV4-1 with TRBJ1-5; 7 bases align to TRBD1. This CDR3 comprises 17 residues. Trimming at V came to 4 bases and at J to 3 bases, leaving 12 bases not matched to a gene. CDR1 and CDR2 from the germline V gene are MGHRA and YSYEKL. CDR3 in DNA: TGCGCCAGCAGCCCCGGAAAGGAGGGGGCCTCCAATCAGCCCCAGCATTTT. Its protein product is CASSPGKEGASNQPQHF.

Concerning this clonotype itself: The conserved phenylalanine or tryptophan is not found at the CDR3 terminus, so this likely reflects a read error. The chain combines TRBV27 with TRBJ2-2; D unresolved. This CDR3 has 14 amino acids. V was clipped by 6 bases and J by 6 bases, with 14 bases between them. CDR1 is MNHEY, CDR2 SMNVEV, per germline (reference sequence). For the CDR3, the DNA is TGTGCCAGCAGCTCCCTACCCCTTTCCGGGGAGCTGTTTTTG. It is translated as CASSSLPLSGELFL.

V gene TRBV27 combines with J gene TRBJ1-1; D gene unclear. Trimming stripped 5 bases from V and 2 bases from J, with 12 bases between. The CDR3 covers 14 residues. Germline assignment: CDR1 MNHEY and CDR2 SMNVEV (reference sequence). This chain's CDR3 is CASSDFSGNTEAFF. The CDR3 coding sequence is TGTGCCAGCAGTGACTTCTCCGGTAACACTGAAGCTTTCTTT.